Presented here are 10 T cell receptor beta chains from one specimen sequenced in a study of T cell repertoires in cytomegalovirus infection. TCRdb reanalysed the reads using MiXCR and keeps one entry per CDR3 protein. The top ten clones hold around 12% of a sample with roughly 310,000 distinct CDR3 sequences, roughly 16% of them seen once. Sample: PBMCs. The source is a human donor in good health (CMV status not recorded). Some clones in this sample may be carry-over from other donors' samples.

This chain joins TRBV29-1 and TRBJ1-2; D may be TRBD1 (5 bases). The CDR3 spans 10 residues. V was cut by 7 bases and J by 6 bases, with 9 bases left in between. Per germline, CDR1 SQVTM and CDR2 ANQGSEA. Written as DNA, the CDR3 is TGCAGCGACGCAGGGAATGGCTACACCTTC. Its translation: CSDAGNGYTF.

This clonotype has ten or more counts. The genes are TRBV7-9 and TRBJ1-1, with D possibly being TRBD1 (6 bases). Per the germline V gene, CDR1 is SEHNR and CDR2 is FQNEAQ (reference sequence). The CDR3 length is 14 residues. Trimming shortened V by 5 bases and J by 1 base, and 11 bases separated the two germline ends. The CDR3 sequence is CASSHRTANTEAFF. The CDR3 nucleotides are TGTGCCAGCAGCCATCGGACAGCGAACACTGAAGCTTTCTTT.

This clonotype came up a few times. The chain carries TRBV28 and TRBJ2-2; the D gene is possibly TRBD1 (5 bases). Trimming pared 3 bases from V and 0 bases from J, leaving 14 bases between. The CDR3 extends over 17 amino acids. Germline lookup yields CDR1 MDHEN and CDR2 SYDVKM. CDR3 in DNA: TGTGCCAGCAGTTTTAATAGACGACAGCCGAACACCGGGGAGCTGTTTTTT. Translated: CASSFNRRQPNTGELFF.

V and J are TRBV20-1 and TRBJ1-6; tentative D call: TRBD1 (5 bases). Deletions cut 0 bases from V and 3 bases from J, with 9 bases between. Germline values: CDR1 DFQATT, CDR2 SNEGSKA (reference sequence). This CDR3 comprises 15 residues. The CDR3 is CSARDDSVYNSPLHF. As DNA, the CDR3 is TGCAGTGCTAGAGACGACAGCGTCTATAATTCACCCCTCCACTTT.

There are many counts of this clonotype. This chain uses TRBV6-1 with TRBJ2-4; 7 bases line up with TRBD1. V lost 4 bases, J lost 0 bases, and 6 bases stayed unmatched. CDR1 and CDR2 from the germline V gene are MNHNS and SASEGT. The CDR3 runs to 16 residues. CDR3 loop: CASSGGTDLAKNIQYF. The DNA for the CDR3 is TGTGCCAGCAGTGGAGGGACAGATTTAGCCAAAAACATTCAGTACTTC.

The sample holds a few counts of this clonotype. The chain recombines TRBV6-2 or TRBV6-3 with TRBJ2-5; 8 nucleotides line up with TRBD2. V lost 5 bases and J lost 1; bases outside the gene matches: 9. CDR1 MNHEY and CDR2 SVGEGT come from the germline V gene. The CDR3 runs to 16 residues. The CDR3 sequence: CASSHHGGGLQETQYF. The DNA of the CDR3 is TGTGCCAGCAGTCACCACGGCGGGGGGCTCCAAGAGACCCAGTACTTC.

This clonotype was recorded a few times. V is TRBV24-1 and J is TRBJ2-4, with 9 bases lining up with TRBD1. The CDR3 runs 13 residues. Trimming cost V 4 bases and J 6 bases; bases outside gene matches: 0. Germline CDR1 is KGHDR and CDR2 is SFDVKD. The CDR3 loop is CATSEGQGNIQYF. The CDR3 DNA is TGTGCCACCAGTGAGGGACAGGGAAACATTCAGTACTTC.

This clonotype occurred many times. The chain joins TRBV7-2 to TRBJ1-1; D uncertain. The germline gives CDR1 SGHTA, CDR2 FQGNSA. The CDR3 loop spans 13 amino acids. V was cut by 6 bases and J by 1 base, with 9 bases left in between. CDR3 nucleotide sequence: TGTGCCAGCAGAAAAGAATCGAACACTGAAGCTTTCTTT. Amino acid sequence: CASRKESNTEAFF.

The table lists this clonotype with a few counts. The CDR3 coding sequence is TGCAGTGCTAGGGGACCGGGACAGCTTAACACTGAAGCTTTCTTT. Protein: CSARGPGQLNTEAFF. V gene TRBV20-1 combines with J gene TRBJ1-1; 7 nucleotides match TRBD1. Germline V lookup: CDR1 DFQATT, CDR2 SNEGSKA (reference sequence). The V gene end was trimmed by 3 bases and the J gene end by 2 bases; junction bases not matched to a gene: 9. The CDR3 spans 15 residues.

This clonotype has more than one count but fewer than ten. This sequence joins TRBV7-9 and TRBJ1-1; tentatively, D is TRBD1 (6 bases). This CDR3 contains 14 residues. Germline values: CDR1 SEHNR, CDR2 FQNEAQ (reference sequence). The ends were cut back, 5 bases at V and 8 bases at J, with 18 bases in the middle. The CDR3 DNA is TGTGCCAGCAGCCTCCGGACTTATGACAGGGAAGCTTTCTTT. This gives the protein CASSLRTYDREAFF.